This TCR beta chain was identified during a study of cytomegalovirus exposure and HLA in healthy donors (TCRdb year 2017). In terms of the full investigation: According to an earlier analysis of a few hundred of the donors, about 179 million T cells yielded some 110 million unique TCR beta sequences and about 300 Gb of sequence data. An early release covering about 600 HLA-typed donors comprised roughly 300 gigabases of sequencing data and around 80 million unique TCR sequences. Of the 300 to 500 genotyped donors, approximately 81% were placed in the genetic ancestry cluster associated with self-reported Caucasian donors. The aim of the study was to test whether cataloging public T cell receptors could identify signatures of past pathogen exposure. The study used immunosequencing to profile the T cell repertoires of 600 to 850 subjects and linked those repertoires to cytomegalovirus serostatus. A separate validation cohort of about 110 different subjects was used in addition to the roughly 670-subject first cohort. To predict cytomegalovirus infection status, the study brought together high-throughput TCR immunosequencing, statistical association of individual TCRs with disease status, and machine learning. A later analysis re-analyzed previously published TCR beta repertoires from hundreds of donors and added high-resolution HLA genotyping to study TCR occurrence patterns. In the later analysis, no new phenotypic data were used to find candidate immune exposures; instead, reliance was placed on TCR beta sequences and their occurrence across donors. An earlier analysis of 450 to 750 of the donors used high-throughput TCR beta sequencing to judge whether each TCR beta V gene segment behaved as functional or pseudogenic. Donor age, sex, ethnicity and CMV serostatus were collected together with the repertoire data. In a later genetic analysis, genome-wide SNP genotypes for about 65% of the roughly 670 donors were used, and that subset was treated as a discovery cohort. Every repertoire in the discovery cohort had been generated on one and the same sequencing platform. HLA typing covered class I and class II loci at four-digit resolution. Typing coverage differed by locus: A, B, C, DRB1 and DQB1 were typed in roughly 620-640 donors, DQA1 in about 510, DPA1 in 606, and DPB1 in 400 to 490. About five DR-DQ haplotypes were handled as single units for association and clustering, since linkage in the cohort was strong. Across about 380 genotyped donors of the cohort, an average of about 200,000 unique TCR beta nucleotide sequences per donor were sequenced, and roughly 18% of those sequences were non-productive.

Spanning cysteine to phenylalanine, the CDR3 consists of 15 amino acids. Just CDR3 DNA is preserved here, 45 bases in frame from base 1. CDR1 SEHNR and CDR2 FQNEAQ are derived from the germline V gene (reference sequence). V loses 6 bases at its end and J loses 4 bases; junction bases beyond the gene matches: 7. This clone turned up a few times. The clone's antigen remains unknown. No base quality information exists; no much larger clone differs at one position. Broad study findings and their caveats: When HLA alleles, especially DR and DQ, strongly co-occurred, TCR associations were difficult to assign to individual alleles. In a later analysis, several top co-occurrence clusters were reported to appear linked to parvovirus B19, influenza, CMV and Epstein-Barr virus. Correlated functional status among segregating V segments might be attributable to linkage disequilibrium, but an unknown experimental factor could not be ruled out. It was suggested by the authors that the approach could potentially be generalized to other disease states and immunological phenotypes. A later analysis found that TCR association rates varied across HLA loci, with DRB1 alleles showing the most associated TCRs and HLA-C alleles the fewest. A further reported finding was that TCR beta sequences accurately predicted the HLA-A and HLA-B alleles for most subjects in the first cohort. In vitro tests confirmed that a few of the cytomegalovirus-associated TCR beta chains recognize cytomegalovirus antigens. The sequencing pipeline was judged likely to have produced a cluster of highly shared sequence variants as a technical artifact. For the cohort, immune exposure information was limited to CMV serostatus. In a later analysis, most CMV-associated TCR beta chains were found to appear HLA-restricted, with HLA associations seemingly driven largely by CMV exposure. In a later analysis, HLA-associated TCR beta chains showed more clonal expansion and lower generation probabilities than non-associated chains that were equally common. In a later genetic analysis, fewer N-insertions in productive TCRs were reported among donors in an Asian-associated ancestry cluster than the roughly 700-donor mean. In the study, around 150 TCR beta chains were listed as associated with cytomegalovirus. The cohort was sequenced for TCR beta chains only, and without alpha or paired-chain data the features that could be detected were limited. Across donors, most TCR sequences were observed very rarely, whereas some public TCRs were present in many individuals. Specific HLA alleles were associated with more than 15,000 TCR beta sequences at a false discovery rate of 0.05 in a later analysis. Because counts were too low, roughly 17 rarely observed V segments, including chromosome 9 orphons, were left out of the earlier analysis of some 640 of the donors. Because HLA typing was unavailable for some donors at each locus, only the typed subset was used in association tests. In an earlier analysis of around 500 of the donors, most TCR beta V segments appeared in productive rearrangements about 87% or about 30% of the time, broadly matching IMGT annotations. V-gene and J-gene trimming of TCR beta chains was associated with a missense DCLRE1C variant in a later genetic analysis, and the association was replicated in an independent cohort. Some IMGT-functional V segments, including TRBV6-2 and TRBV6-3, could not be distinguished by the 87-base-pair reads and were therefore excluded. Cytomegalovirus status was reported to be diagnosed by the classifier with high specificity and sensitivity in both the original and validation cohorts. Sequencing depth was assumed to be roughly uniform across donors in the presence/absence analyses, though that assumption may not hold.

The cohort consisted of 666 healthy bone marrow donors. At the time of sampling, every cohort member was nominally healthy, though immune exposures that went unrecorded were likely present. The donor was CMV seronegative and belonged to the group of under 400 seronegative cohort members. A peripheral blood sample was collected from each donor, and TCR beta sequencing was performed on peripheral blood mononuclear cells. Genomic DNA was extracted from the blood cell samples with the Qiagen DNeasy Blood Extraction Kit. Preparation of the library involved the immunoSEQ multiplex PCR assay. For the multiplex PCR, a mixture combining 60 forward primers for TCR Vbeta segments and 13 reverse primers for TCR Jbeta segments was used. The CDR3 region of rearranged TCR beta genes was amplified from genomic DNA with a multiplex PCR assay. Amplified TCR beta libraries were sequenced as 87-base-pair reads on the Illumina HiSeq System. As for how the authors treated the data: A later analysis counted some 74 million unique TCR beta chains across the 670 or so repertoires, and around 9.9 million of these chains were shared by at least two donors. Raw reads were error-corrected and collapsed into unique sequences by a nearest-neighbor algorithm in which closely related sequences were merged to remove PCR and sequencing errors. To assign V, D and J gene segments, CDR3 sequences were aligned to IMGT reference sequences. Each retained sequence needed at least a six-nucleotide match to both a V gene segment and a J gene segment. A rearrangement counted as productive if the CDR3 had no stop codons and remained in frame with V and J, and every other rearrangement counted as non-productive. CDR3 was defined according to IMGT convention as the region running from the second conserved V-encoded cysteine to the conserved J-encoded phenylalanine. Sequences without an unambiguous match to a single V gene segment were excluded from the earlier analysis of about 600 of the donors. An earlier analysis of fewer than 650 of the donors classified V segments as functional when productive rearrangements were above 56.7% and as segregating when the standard deviation between donors was above 5%. A statistical classification framework was developed to diagnose cytomegalovirus status using the catalog of TCR beta chain sequences. A later analysis assigned V and J genes by comparing TCR nucleotide sequences with IMGT/GENE-DB human TR gene sequences. In a later analysis, CDR3 sequences and most-parsimonious VDJ recombination scenarios were assigned using the TCRdist pipeline. In a later analysis, every TCR beta chain was defined by the combination of its CDR3 amino acid sequence and its V-gene family, and reads without a unique V-gene family were dropped. To address suspected cross-contamination and a sequencing artifact, a later analysis removed 592 highly shared, low-generation-probability nucleotide sequences. For each public chain, a later analysis derived a clonal expansion index from normalized ranks of inferred template counts within each repertoire. Generation probabilities in a later analysis came from a VDJ recombination model fitted to out-of-frame rearrangements, and those results were checked against IGoR. In a later analysis, hypergeometric tests were used to score TCR-TCR, TCR-HLA and TCR-CMV co-occurrence, with a repertoire-size bias correction applied to TCR pairs. To estimate false discovery rates, a later analysis permuted the HLA or CMV assignments 20 times. In a later analysis, co-occurring TCRs were grouped with DBSCAN, and TCRdist sequence similarity was added when clustering was performed within HLA-allele-positive subsets. Repertoires with fewer than 30,000 or more than 120,000 public chains were left out of co-occurrence clustering, as were a handful of repertoires with anomalous nucleotide sharing. The table was pulled from immuneACCESS by TCRdb, which kept in-frame rearrangements only. Such tables lose some clones; where checked, under half of the loss comes from unresolved V genes, and the rest has no known cause. V, J and clone size reflect that table, while D and trimming were determined from the DNA. The sample table contains about 140,000 clones; only one count was recorded for more than 60% of them. The top ten hold roughly 1.9% of the sample.

Rearrangement joined TRBV7-9 to TRBJ1-5, with 9 bases aligning to TRBD1. Sequenced input: PBMCs. This TCR was recovered from a male donor in good health and CMV-seronegative. The DNA reads TGTGCCAGCAGTCAGGGACAGGGCGGAAATCAGCCCCAGCATTTT. Translated, this gives CASSQGQGGNQPQHF.